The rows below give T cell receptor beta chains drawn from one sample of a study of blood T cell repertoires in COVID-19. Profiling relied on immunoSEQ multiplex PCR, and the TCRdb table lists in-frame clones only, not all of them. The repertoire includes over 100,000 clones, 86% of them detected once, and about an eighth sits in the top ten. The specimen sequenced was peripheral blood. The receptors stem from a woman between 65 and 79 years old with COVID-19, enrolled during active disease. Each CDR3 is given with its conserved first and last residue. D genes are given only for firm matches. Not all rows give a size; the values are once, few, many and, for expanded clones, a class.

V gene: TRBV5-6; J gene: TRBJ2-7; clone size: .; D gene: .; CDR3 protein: CASSLGQYEQYF; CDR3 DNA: TGTGCCAGCAGCTTGGGACAGTACGAGCAGTACTTC
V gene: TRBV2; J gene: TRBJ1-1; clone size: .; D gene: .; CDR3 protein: CASSDQENTEAFF; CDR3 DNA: TGTGCCAGCAGTGATCAGGAGAACACTGAAGCTTTCTTT
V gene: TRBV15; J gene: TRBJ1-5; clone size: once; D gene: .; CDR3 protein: CATSRDALANQPQHF; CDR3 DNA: TGTGCCACCAGCAGAGATGCGTTAGCGAATCAGCCCCAGCATTTT
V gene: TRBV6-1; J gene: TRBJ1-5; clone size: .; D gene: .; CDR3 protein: CASSSYRVRNQPQHF; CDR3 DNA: TGTGCCAGCAGTTCCTACAGGGTTCGGAATCAGCCCCAGCATTTT
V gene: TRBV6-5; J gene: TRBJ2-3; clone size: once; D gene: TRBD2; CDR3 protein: CASSPQTSPDTQYF; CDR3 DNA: TGTGCCAGCAGTCCCCAGACTAGCCCAGATACGCAGTATTTT
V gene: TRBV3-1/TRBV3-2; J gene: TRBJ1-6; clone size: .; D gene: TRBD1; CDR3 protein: CASSLPDRENSPLHF; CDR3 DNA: TGTGCCAGCAGCCTCCCGGACAGGGAGAATTCACCCCTCCACTTT
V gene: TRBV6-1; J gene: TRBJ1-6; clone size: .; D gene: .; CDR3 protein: CASSEGQFNSPLHF; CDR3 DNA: TGTGCCAGCAGTGAGGGCCAGTTTAATTCACCCCTCCACTTT
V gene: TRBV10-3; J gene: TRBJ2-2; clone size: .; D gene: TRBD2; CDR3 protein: CAIRVGLAGGINTGELFF; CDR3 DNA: TGTGCCATCCGGGTTGGTCTAGCGGGGGGAATAAACACCGGGGAGCTGTTTTTT
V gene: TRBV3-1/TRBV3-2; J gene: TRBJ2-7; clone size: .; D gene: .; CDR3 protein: CASSPGTRISVAGSYEQYF; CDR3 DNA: TGTGCCAGCAGCCCAGGCACCAGAATCTCAGTTGCGGGATCCTACGAGCAGTACTTC
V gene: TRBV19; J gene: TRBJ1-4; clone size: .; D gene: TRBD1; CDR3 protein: CASSMAGQGKNEKLFF; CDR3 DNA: TGTGCCAGTAGTATGGCGGGACAGGGGAAGAATGAAAAACTGTTTTTT
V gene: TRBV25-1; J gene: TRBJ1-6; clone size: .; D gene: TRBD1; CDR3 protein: CASSDVAGGGNSPLHF; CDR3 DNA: TGTGCCAGCAGTGACGTAGCAGGGGGCGGTAATTCACCCCTCCACTTT
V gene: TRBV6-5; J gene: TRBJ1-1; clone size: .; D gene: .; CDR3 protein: CASSYSFSWPNTEAFF; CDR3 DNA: TGTGCCAGCAGTTACTCCTTTTCCTGGCCGAACACTGAAGCTTTCTTT
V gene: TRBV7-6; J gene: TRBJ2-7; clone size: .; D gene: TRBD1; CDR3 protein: CASSFEGASSYEQYF; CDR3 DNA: TGTGCCAGCAGCTTCGAGGGGGCGAGTTCCTACGAGCAGTACTTC
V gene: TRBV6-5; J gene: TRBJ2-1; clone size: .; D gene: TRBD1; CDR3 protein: CASKGGQGTYNEQFF; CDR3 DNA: TGTGCCAGCAAAGGGGGACAGGGCACCTACAATGAGCAGTTCTTC
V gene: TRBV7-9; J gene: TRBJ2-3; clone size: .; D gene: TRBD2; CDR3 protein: CASRKRLALDTDTQYF; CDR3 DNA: TGTGCCAGCAGGAAACGACTAGCTCTCGACACAGATACGCAGTATTTT
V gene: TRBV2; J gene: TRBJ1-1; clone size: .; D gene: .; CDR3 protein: CASSEAAGRMNTEAFF; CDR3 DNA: TGTGCCAGCAGTGAAGCGGCGGGCAGAATGAACACTGAAGCTTTCTTT
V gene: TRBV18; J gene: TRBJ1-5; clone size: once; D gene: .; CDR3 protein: CASSPSGDSNQPQHF; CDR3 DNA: TGTGCCAGCTCACCAAGCGGTGATAGCAATCAGCCCCAGCATTTT
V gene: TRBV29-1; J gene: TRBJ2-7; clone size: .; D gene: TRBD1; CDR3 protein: CSVRDSSYEQYF; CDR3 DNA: TGCAGCGTCCGGGACAGTTCCTACGAGCAGTACTTC
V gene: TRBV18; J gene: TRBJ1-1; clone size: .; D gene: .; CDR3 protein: CASLVAGNTEAFF; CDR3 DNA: TGTGCCAGCTTGGTCGCGGGGAACACTGAAGCTTTCTTT
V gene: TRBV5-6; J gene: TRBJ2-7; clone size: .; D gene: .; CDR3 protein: CASSLVGTRAYEQYF; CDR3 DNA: TGTGCCAGCAGCTTAGTTGGGACAAGAGCCTACGAGCAGTACTTC
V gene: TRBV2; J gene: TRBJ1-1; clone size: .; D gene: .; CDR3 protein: CASTIRGGTEAFF; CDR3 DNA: TGTGCCAGCACCATCAGGGGAGGGACTGAAGCTTTCTTT
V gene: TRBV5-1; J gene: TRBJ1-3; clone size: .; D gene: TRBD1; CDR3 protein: CASKPGQTHSGNTIYF; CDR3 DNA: TGCGCCAGCAAACCGGGACAGACCCACTCTGGAAACACCATATATTTT
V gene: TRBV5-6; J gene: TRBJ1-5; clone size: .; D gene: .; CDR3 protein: CASSFGGGVSNQPQHF; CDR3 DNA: TGTGCCAGCAGCTTTGGGGGAGGGGTCAGCAATCAGCCCCAGCATTTT
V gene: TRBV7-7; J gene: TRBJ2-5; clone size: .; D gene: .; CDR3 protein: CASSRRQQETQYF; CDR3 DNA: TGTGCTAGCAGCCGTCGCCAGCAAGAGACCCAGTACTTC
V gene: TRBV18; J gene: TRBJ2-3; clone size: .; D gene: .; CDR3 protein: CASSPYSVLTDTQYF; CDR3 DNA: TGTGCCAGCTCACCCTATAGCGTCCTCACAGATACGCAGTATTTT
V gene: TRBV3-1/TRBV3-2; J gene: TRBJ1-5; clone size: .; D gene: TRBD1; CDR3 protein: CASSQHGQGDPLGGQPQHF; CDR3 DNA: TGTGCCAGCAGCCAACACGGACAGGGGGACCCTTTAGGAGGACAGCCCCAGCATTTT
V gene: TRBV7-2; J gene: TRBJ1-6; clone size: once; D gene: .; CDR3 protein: CASSPRQMLAYNSPLHF; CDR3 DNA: TGTGCCAGCAGCCCCCGTCAGATGTTAGCTTATAATTCACCCCTCCACTTT
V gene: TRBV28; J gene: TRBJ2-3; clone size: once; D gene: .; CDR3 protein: CASSLWEDADTQYF; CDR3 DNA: TGTGCCAGCAGTTTATGGGAGGATGCAGATACGCAGTATTTT
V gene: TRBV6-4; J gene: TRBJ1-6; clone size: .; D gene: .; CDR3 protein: CASSDDFNSPLHF; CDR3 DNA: TGTGCCAGCAGTGACGACTTTAATTCACCCCTCCACTTT
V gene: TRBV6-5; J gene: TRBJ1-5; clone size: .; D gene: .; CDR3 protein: CASRPGGGGSQPQHF; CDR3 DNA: TGTGCCAGCAGACCCGGAGGTGGGGGCTCTCAGCCCCAGCATTTT
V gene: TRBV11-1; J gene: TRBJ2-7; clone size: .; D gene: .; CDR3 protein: CASSLNTAGEQYF; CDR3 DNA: TGTGCCAGCAGCCTGAACACAGCCGGCGAGCAGTACTTC
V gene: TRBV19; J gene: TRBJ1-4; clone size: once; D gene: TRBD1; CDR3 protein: CASRDTGEGEKLFF; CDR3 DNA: TGTGCCAGTAGGGACACAGGGGAAGGGGAAAAACTGTTTTTT
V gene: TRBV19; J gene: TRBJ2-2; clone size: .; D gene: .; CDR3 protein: CASSIERRVAASRGRTGELFF; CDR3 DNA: TGTGCCAGTAGTATAGAAAGAAGGGTGGCAGCCTCTCGGGGTAGGACCGGGGAGCTGTTTTTT
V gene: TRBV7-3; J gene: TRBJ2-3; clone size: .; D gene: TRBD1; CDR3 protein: CASSRTGGADTQYF; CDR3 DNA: TGTGCCAGCAGCCGGACAGGGGGAGCAGATACGCAGTATTTT
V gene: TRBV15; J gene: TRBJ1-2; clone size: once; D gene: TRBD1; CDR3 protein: CATSSLDRVDGYTF; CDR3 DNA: TGTGCCACCAGCAGCCTAGACAGGGTGGATGGCTACACCTTC
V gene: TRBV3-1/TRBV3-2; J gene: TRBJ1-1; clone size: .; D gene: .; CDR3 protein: CASSLPGRSTEAFF; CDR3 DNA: TGTGCCAGCAGCCTCCCAGGGCGGTCGACTGAAGCTTTCTTT
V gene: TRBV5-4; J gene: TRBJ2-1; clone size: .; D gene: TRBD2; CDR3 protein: CASSLSLAGRNEQFF; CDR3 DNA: TGTGCCAGCAGCTTGTCTTTAGCGGGCCGCAATGAGCAGTTCTTC
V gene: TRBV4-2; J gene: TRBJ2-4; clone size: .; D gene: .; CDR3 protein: CASSQGGGANVAKNIQYF; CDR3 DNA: TGTGCCAGCAGCCAAGGGGGCGGGGCTAATGTAGCCAAAAACATTCAGTACTTC
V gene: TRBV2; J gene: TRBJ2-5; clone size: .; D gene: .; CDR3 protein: CASSVRGGPVLETQYF; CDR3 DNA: TGTGCCAGCAGTGTTAGGGGGGGGCCGGTATTAGAGACCCAGTACTTC
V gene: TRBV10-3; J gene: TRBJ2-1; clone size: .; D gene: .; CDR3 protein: CAISMQRVLVNEQFF; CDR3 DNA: TGTGCCATCAGTATGCAGCGGGTACTGGTTAATGAGCAGTTCTTC
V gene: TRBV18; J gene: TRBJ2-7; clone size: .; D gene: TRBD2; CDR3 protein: CASSPLAGGDEQYF; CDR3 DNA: TGTGCCAGCTCACCCCTAGCGGGGGGGGACGAGCAGTACTTC
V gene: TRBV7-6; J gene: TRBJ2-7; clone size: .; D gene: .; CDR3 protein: CASSSRGSEQYF; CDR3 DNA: TGTGCCAGCAGCTCGAGGGGGAGCGAGCAGTACTTC
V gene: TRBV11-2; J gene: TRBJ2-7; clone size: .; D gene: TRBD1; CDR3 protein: CASSLAPDRFYEQYF; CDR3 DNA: TGTGCCAGCAGCTTAGCCCCGGACAGGTTCTACGAGCAGTACTTC
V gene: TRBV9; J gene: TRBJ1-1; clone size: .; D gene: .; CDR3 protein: CASSAGGMNTEAFF; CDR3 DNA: TGTGCCAGCAGCGCTGGGGGCATGAACACTGAAGCTTTCTTT
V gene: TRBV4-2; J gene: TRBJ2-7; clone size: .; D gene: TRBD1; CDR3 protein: CASSQPDRGSSYEQYF; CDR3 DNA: TGTGCCAGCAGCCAACCCGACAGGGGGAGCTCCTACGAGCAGTACTTC
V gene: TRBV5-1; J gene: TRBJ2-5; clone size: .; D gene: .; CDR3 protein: CASSITGIPETQYF; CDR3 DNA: TGCGCCAGCAGCATAACCGGGATTCCGGAGACCCAGTACTTC
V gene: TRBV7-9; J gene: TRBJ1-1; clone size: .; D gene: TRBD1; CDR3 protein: CASGNRGEAFF; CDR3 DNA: TGTGCCAGCGGCAACAGGGGTGAAGCTTTCTTT
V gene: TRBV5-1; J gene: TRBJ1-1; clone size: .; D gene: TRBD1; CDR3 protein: CASSLGDRGSTEAFF; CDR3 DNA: TGCGCCAGCAGCTTGGGGGACAGGGGATCCACTGAAGCTTTCTTT
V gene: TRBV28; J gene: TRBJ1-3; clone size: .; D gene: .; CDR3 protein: CASTVAPRGSSGNTIYF; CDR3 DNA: TGTGCCAGCACGGTGGCCCCTCGGGGGTCCTCTGGAAACACCATATATTTT
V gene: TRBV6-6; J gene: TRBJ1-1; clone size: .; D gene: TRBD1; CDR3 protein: CASSPRDRGPGAFF; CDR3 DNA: TGTGCCAGCAGTCCCCGGGACAGGGGGCCCGGTGCTTTCTTT
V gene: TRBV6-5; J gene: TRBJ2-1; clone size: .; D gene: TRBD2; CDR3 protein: CASSPTSGGYGEQFF; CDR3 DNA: TGTGCCAGCAGCCCAACTAGCGGGGGGTACGGTGAGCAGTTCTTC
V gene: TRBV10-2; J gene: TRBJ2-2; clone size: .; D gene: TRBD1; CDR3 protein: CASSEPDRGLTGELFF; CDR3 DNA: TGCGCCAGCAGTGAGCCAGACAGGGGACTCACCGGGGAGCTGTTTTTT
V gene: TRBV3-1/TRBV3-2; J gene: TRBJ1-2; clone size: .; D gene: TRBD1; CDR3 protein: CASSQERGGPGTGYGYTF; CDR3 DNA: TGTGCCAGCAGCCAAGAACGTGGGGGCCCCGGGACAGGTTATGGCTACACCTTC